The T cell receptor beta chain under discussion was sequenced for a study of PD-1 blockade in mismatch repair-deficient tumors. J gave up 4 bases and V 1 base, and 3 bases lay outside the gene matches. Germline V gene lookup returns CDR1 SGHVS and CDR2 FQNEAQ. This CDR3 has 14 amino acids. All patients were mismatch repair deficient, assessed by either PCR or immunohistochemistry. A few pembrolizumab responders had their TCRs sequenced. Some clones are missing from TCRdb's copy, which holds only in-frame ones; the method was immunoSEQ multiplex PCR. The table lists 38,000 or so clones, 80% to 90% of them singletons.

Specimen: peripheral blood, collected about 81 weeks after starting pembrolizumab. The rearrangement links TRBV7-8 to TRBJ1-1; 7 nucleotides agree with TRBD1. The sequence was obtained from an adult with mismatch repair-deficient cancer. The CDR3 sequence: CASSLEQGITEAFF. The CDR3, as DNA: TGTGCCAGCAGCTTAGAACAGGGGATCACTGAAGCTTTCTTT.